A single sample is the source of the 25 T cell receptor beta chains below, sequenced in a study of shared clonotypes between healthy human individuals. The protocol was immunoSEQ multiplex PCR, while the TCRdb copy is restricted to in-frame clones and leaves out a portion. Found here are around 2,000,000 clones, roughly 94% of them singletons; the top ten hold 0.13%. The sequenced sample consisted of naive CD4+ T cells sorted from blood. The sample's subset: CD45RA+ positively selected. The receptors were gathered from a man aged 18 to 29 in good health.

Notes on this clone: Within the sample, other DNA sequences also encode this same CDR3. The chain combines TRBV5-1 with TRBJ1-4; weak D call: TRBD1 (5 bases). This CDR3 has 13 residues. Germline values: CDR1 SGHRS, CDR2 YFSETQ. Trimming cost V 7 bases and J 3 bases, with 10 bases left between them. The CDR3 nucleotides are TGCGCCAGCCGCACGGGGCCTAATGAAAAACTGTTTTTT. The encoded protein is CASRTGPNEKLFF.

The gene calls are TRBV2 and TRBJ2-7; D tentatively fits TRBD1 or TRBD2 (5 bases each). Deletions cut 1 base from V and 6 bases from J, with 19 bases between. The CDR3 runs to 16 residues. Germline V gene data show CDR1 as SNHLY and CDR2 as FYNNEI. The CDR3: CASSEGGSGPRREQYF. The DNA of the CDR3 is TGTGCCAGCAGTGAAGGGGGGTCGGGACCGCGGCGCGAGCAGTACTTC.

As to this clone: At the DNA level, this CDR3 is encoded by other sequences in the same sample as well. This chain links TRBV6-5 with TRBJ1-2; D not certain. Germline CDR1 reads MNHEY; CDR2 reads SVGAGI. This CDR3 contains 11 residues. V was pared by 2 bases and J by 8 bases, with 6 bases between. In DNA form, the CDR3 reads TGTGCCAGCAGTTACGGGTCCGGCTACACCTTC. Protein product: CASSYGSGYTF.

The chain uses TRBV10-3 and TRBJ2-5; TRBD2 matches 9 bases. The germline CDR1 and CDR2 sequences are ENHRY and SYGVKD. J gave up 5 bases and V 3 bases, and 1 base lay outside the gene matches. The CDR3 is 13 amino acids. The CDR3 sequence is CAISDAGGETQYF. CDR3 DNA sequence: TGTGCCATCAGTGATGCGGGAGGGGAGACCCAGTACTTC.

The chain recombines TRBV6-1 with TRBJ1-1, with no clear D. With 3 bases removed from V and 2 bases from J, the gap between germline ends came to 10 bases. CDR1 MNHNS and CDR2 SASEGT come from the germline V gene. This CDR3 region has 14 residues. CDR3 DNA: TGTGCCAGCAGTGAGCCGCGGGGTAACACTGAAGCTTTCTTT. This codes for CASSEPRGNTEAFF.

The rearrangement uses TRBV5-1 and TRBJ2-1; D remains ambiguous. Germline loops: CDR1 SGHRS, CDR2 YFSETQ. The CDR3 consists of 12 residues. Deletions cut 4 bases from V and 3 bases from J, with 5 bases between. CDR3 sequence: CASSPDYNEQFF. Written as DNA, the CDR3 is TGCGCCAGCAGCCCCGACTACAATGAGCAGTTCTTC.

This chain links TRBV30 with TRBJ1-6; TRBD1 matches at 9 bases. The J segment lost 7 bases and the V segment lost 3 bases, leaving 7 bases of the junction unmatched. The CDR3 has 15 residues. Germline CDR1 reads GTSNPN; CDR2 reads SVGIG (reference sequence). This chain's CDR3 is CAWSRDRVENSPLHF. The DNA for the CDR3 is TGTGCCTGGAGCCGGGACAGGGTGGAGAATTCACCCCTCCACTTT.

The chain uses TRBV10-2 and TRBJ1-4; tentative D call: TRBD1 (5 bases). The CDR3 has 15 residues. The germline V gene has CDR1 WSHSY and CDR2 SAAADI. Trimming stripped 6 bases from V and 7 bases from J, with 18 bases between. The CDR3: CASSPGGRVGEKLFF. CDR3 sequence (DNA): TGCGCCAGCAGCCCCGGGGGAAGGGTGGGTGAAAAACTGTTTTTT.

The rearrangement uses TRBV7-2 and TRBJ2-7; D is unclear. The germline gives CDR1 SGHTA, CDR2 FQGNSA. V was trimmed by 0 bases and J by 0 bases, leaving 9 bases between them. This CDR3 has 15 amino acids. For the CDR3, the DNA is TGTGCCAGCAGCTTAGCAGGGATTTACTCCTACGAGCAGTACTTC. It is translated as CASSLAGIYSYEQYF.

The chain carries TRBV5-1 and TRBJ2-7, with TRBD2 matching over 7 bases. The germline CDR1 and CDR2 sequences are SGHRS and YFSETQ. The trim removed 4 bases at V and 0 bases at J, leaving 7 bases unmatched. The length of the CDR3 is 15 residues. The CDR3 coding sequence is TGCGCCAGCAGCGGGGGACTACCGAGCTCCTACGAGCAGTACTTC. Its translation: CASSGGLPSSYEQYF.

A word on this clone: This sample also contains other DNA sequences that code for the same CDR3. The chain's CDR3 is CASSPGQGAREQYF. The CDR3 DNA sequence: TGTGCCAGCTCACCGGGACAGGGAGCGAGGGAGCAGTACTTC. The rearrangement joins TRBV18 to TRBJ2-7; 9 positions match TRBD1. Germline CDR1 reads KGHSH; CDR2 reads LQKENI. The ends lost 3 bases at V and 7 bases at J; junction bases unmatched: 7. The CDR3 runs to 14 residues.

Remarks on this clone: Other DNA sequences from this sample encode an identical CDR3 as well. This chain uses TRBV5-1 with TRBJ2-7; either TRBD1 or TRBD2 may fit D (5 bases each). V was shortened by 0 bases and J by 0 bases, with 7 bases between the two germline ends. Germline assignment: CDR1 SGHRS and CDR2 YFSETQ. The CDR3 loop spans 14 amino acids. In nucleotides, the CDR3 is TGCGCCAGCAGCTTGGTTGGGACCTCCTACGAGCAGTACTTC. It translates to CASSLVGTSYEQYF. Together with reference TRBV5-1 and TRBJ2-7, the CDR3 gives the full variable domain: KAGVTQTPRYLIKTRGQQVTLSCSPISGHRSVSWYQQTPGQGLQFLFEYFSETQRNKGNFPGRFSGRQFSNSRSEMNVSTLELGDSALYLCASSLVGTSYEQYFGPGTRLTVT.

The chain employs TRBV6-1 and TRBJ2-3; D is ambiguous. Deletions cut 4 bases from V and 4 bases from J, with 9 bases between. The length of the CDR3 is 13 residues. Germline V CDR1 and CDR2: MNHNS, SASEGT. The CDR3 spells CASSGFEADTQYF. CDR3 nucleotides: TGTGCCAGCAGTGGATTCGAAGCAGATACGCAGTATTTT.

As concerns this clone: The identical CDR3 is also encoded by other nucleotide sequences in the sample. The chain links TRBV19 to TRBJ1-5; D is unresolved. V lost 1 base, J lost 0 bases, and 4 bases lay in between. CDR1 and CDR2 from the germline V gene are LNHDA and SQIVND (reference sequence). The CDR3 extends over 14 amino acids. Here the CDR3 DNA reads TGTGCCAGTAGTATAGGGAGTAGCAATCAGCCCCAGCATTTT. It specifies CASSIGSSNQPQHF.

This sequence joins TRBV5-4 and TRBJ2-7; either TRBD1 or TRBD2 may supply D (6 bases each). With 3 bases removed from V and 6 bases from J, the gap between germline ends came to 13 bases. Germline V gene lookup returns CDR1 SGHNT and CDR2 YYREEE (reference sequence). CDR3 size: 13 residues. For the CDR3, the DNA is TGTGCCAGCAGCTCCTCGGGGGCTCTCGAGCAGTACTTC. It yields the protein CASSSSGALEQYF.

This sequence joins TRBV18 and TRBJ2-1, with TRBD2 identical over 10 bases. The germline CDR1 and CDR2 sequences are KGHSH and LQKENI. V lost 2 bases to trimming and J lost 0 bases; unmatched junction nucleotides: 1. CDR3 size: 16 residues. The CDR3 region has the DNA TGTGCCAGCTCACCAACTAGCGGGGCCTCCTACAATGAGCAGTTCTTC. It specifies CASSPTSGASYNEQFF. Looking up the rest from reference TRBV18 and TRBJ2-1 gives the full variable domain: NAGVMQNPRHLVRRRGQEARLRCSPMKGHSHVYWYRQLPEEGLKFMVYLQKENIIDESGMPKERFSAEFPKEGPSILRIQQVVRGDSAAYFCASSPTSGASYNEQFFGPGTRLTVL.

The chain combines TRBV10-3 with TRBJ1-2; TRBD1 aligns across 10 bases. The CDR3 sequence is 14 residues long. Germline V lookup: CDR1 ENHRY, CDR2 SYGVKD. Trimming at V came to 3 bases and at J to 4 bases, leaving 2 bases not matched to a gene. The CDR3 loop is CAISDGQGGYGYTF. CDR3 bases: TGTGCCATCAGTGATGGACAGGGGGGCTATGGCTACACCTTC.

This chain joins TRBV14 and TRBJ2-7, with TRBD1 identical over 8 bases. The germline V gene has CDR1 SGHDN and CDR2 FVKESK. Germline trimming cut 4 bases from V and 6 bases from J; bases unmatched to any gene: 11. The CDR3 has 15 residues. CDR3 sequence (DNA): TGTGCCAGCAGCCGGGTTCAGGACAGGGTTTCCGAGCAGTACTTC. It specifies CASSRVQDRVSEQYF.

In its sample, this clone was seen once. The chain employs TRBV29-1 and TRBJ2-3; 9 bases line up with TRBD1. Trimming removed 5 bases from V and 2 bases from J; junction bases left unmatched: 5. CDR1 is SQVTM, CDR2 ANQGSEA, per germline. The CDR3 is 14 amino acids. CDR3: CSVPRTGVTDTQYF. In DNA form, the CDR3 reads TGCAGCGTTCCTCGGACAGGGGTCACAGATACGCAGTATTTT.

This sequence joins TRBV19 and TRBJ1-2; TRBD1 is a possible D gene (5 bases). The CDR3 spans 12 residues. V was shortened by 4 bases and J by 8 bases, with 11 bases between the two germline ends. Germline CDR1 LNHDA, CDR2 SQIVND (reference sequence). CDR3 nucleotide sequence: TGTGCCAGTAGTAGGGGCGCAATCGGCTACACCTTC. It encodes CASSRGAIGYTF.

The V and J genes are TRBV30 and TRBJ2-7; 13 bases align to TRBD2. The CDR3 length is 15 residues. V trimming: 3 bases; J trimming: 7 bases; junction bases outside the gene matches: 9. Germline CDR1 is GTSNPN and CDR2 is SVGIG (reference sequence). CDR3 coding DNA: TGTGCCTGGAGGGGACTAGCGGGGTCGTCGGGGGAGCAGTACTTC. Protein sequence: CAWRGLAGSSGEQYF.

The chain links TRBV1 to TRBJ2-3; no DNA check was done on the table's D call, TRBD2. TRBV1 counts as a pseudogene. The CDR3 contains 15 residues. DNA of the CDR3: TGCACCAGCAGCCAAGGGCGGGGGGTTACAGATACGCAGTATTTT. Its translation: CTSSQGRGVTDTQYF.

The CDR3, as DNA: TGCGCCAGCACACCGGGACAGGGAAGGGAGACCCAGTACTTC. Translation gives CASTPGQGRETQYF. The chain recombines TRBV5-1 with TRBJ2-5; 9 bases are shared with TRBD1. This CDR3 has 14 amino acids. V was pared by 6 bases and J by 5 bases, with 8 bases of the junction left unmatched. CDR1 SGHRS and CDR2 YFSETQ come from the germline V gene.

The CDR3 nucleotides read TGTGCCAGCAGCTTAGGCGGGCTAGCGGGAGCCAACTACGAGCAGTACTTC. The encoded protein is CASSLGGLAGANYEQYF. The chain uses TRBV7-8 and TRBJ2-7, with TRBD2 matching 10 bases. Germline V gene sequence: CDR1 SGHVS, CDR2 FQNEAQ. V was pared by 1 base and J by 3 bases, with 9 bases of the junction left unmatched. This CDR3 contains 17 residues.

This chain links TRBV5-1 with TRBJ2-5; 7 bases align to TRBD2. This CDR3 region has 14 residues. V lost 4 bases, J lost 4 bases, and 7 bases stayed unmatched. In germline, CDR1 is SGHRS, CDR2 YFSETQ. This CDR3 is CASSPTSRSETQYF. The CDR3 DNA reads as TGCGCCAGCAGCCCGACTAGCCGATCAGAGACCCAGTACTTC. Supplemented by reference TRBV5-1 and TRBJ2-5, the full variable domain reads KAGVTQTPRYLIKTRGQQVTLSCSPISGHRSVSWYQQTPGQGLQFLFEYFSETQRNKGNFPGRFSGRQFSNSRSEMNVSTLELGDSALYLCASSPTSRSETQYFGPGTRLLVL.